This passage covers 2 T cell receptor beta chains from one sample sequenced in a study of Ad26.COV2.S vaccination and SARS-CoV-2 variants. The treatment was: approximately 18 received Ad26.COV2.S at low or high dose, single or two shots; 5 received placebo; per-sample allocation not given. Specimen acquisition occurred on day 63 following the initial vaccine or placebo injection. Using immunoSEQ multiplex PCR, the repertoire was profiled, and TCRdb retains in-frame clones only, with some absent. There are hundreds of thousands of clones in the sample; about nine tenths occur only once, and roughly 3.1% lies in the top ten. The specimen comprised peripheral blood, sampled in a trial of Ad26.COV2.S vaccine versus placebo. The origin of the receptors is a person between 18 and 65 years old who received the Ad26.COV2.S COVID-19 vaccine or a placebo.

The chain couples TRBV11-2 to TRBJ2-2; 8 nucleotides match TRBD2. Germline CDR1 and CDR2: SGHAT and FQNNGV. The trim removed 0 bases at V and 4 bases at J, leaving 7 bases unmatched. This CDR3 spans 17 amino acids. This CDR3 is CASSLDTSGGGTGELFF. In DNA form, the CDR3 reads TGTGCCAGCAGCTTAGATACCAGCGGGGGAGGCACCGGGGAGCTGTTTTTT.

This clone was recorded only once. The chain recombines TRBV4-3 with TRBJ2-6; maybe TRBD2 (6 bases). The V and J ends lost 3 bases and 1 base respectively, with 22 bases between them. The CDR3 runs to 20 residues. Germline CDR1 and CDR2: LGHNA and YSLEER. CDR3 coding DNA: TGCGCCAGCAGCCAGGGGGGAGAGAGGCAGGGTGTGTCTGGGGCCAACGTCCTGACTTTC. It yields the protein CASSQGGERQGVSGANVLTF.